This T cell receptor beta chain came from a study of cytomegalovirus exposure and HLA in healthy donors (TCRdb year 2017). Study-level background: In an earlier analysis of 550 to 750 of the donors, approximately 260 Gb of sequence data and approximately 100 million unique TCR beta sequences from 180 million or so T cells were reported. To study patterns of TCR occurrence, a later analysis re-analyzed previously published TCR beta repertoires from 650 to 750 donors and added high-resolution HLA genotyping. The study aimed to test whether signatures of past pathogen exposure could be identified by cataloging public T cell receptors. An earlier analysis of several hundred of the donors used high-throughput TCR beta sequencing to judge whether each TCR beta V gene segment behaved as functional or pseudogenic. Every repertoire in the discovery cohort had been generated on one and the same sequencing platform. In addition to the first cohort of around 670 subjects, a separate validation cohort of 120 different subjects was used. The number of donors typed differed by locus, with about 629-630 for A, B, C, DRB1 and DQB1, around 500 for DQA1, approximately 570 for DPA1, and around 460 for DPB1. To predict cytomegalovirus infection status, the study brought together high-throughput TCR immunosequencing, statistical association of individual TCRs with disease status, and machine learning. An early release that covered about 600 HLA-typed donors contained around 330 gigabases of sequencing data and tens of millions of unique TCR sequences. Rather than drawing on any new phenotypic data, the later analysis identified candidate immune exposures from TCR beta sequences and the way those sequences occurred across donors. In a later genetic analysis, genome-wide SNP genotypes for about three fifths of the roughly 670 donors were used, and that subset was treated as a discovery cohort. Of the 398 genotyped donors, 81% fell in the genetic ancestry cluster associated with self-reported Caucasian donors. Both class I and class II loci were covered by HLA typing, at four-digit resolution. Among about 410 genotyped donors of the cohort, an average of roughly 230,000 unique TCR beta nucleotide sequences was sequenced per donor, of which 15% to 20% were non-productive. The T cell repertoires of some 700 subjects were profiled by immunosequencing and related to cytomegalovirus serostatus. Four to six DR-DQ haplotypes were handled as single units for association and clustering because linkage in the cohort was strong. Donor age, sex, ethnicity and CMV serostatus were collected together with the repertoire data. Results and caveats for the whole study, not just this receptor: According to a later analysis, parvovirus B19, influenza, CMV and Epstein-Barr virus appeared linked to several top co-occurrence clusters. Strong co-occurrence of HLA alleles, especially DR and DQ, made assigning TCR associations to individual alleles difficult. A group of highly shared sequence variants was considered likely to be a technical artifact of the sequencing pipeline. A later analysis found that TCR association rates varied across HLA loci, with DRB1 alleles showing the most associated TCRs and HLA-C alleles the fewest. A total of 164 TCR beta chains were listed by the study as associated with cytomegalovirus. Correlated functional status among segregating V segments might be attributable to linkage disequilibrium, but an unknown experimental factor could not be ruled out. Because counts were too low, about 18 rarely observed V segments, including chromosome 9 orphons, were excluded from the earlier analysis of under 650 of the donors. Only TCR beta chains were sequenced in this cohort, and the absence of alpha or paired-chain data limited detectable features. A later analysis found that HLA-associated TCR beta chains were more clonally expanded and had lower generation probabilities than equally common non-associated chains. Sequencing depth was assumed to be roughly uniform across donors in the presence/absence analyses, though that assumption may not hold. A few of the identified cytomegalovirus-associated TCR beta chains were confirmed in vitro to be specific for cytomegalovirus antigens. At a false discovery rate of 0.05, a later analysis linked approximately 18,000 TCR beta sequences to specific HLA alleles. The authors suggested that the approach could potentially be generalized to other disease states and immunological phenotypes. Broadly in line with IMGT annotations, most TCR beta V segments showed up in productive rearrangements about 87% or about 30% of the time in an earlier analysis of roughly 590 of the donors. In both the original and validation cohorts, the classifier was reported to diagnose cytomegalovirus status with high specificity and sensitivity. While some public TCRs were present in many individuals, most TCR sequences turned up only very rarely across donors. A further reported finding was that TCR beta sequences accurately predicted the HLA-A and HLA-B alleles for most subjects in the first cohort. HLA typing was unavailable for some donors at each locus, so association tests used only the typed subset. Compared with the approximately 670-donor mean, donors in an Asian-associated ancestry cluster had fewer N-insertions in productive TCRs, according to a later genetic analysis. For the cohort, immune exposure information was limited to CMV serostatus. A later analysis found that most CMV-associated TCR beta chains appeared HLA-restricted, with HLA associations seemingly driven largely by CMV exposure. An association between a missense DCLRE1C variant and V-gene and J-gene trimming of TCR beta chains was found in a later genetic analysis and replicated in an independent cohort.

The library was prepared using the immunoSEQ multiplex PCR assay. For the multiplex PCR, a mixture combining 60 forward primers for TCR Vbeta segments and 13 reverse primers for TCR Jbeta segments was used. Amplification of the CDR3 region of rearranged TCR beta genes was performed with a multiplex PCR assay on genomic DNA. The Illumina HiSeq System was used to sequence the amplified TCR beta libraries as 87-base-pair reads. As for the original processing: Across the 666 repertoires, a later analysis counted approximately 75 million unique TCR beta chains, roughly 11 million of which were shared by at least two donors. Raw reads were error-corrected and collapsed into unique sequences with a nearest-neighbor algorithm that merged closely related sequences to remove PCR and sequencing errors. V, D and J gene segments were assigned by aligning CDR3 sequences to IMGT reference sequences. For a sequence to be retained, a match of at least six nucleotides was required to both a V gene segment and a J gene segment. A rearrangement counted as productive if the CDR3 had no stop codons and remained in frame with V and J, and every other rearrangement counted as non-productive. CDR3 was defined by IMGT convention, running from the second conserved V-encoded cysteine to the conserved J-encoded phenylalanine. In an earlier analysis of approximately 590 of the donors, sequences lacking an unambiguous match to a single V gene segment were excluded. An earlier analysis of 550 to 650 of the donors classified V segments as functional when productive rearrangements were above 56.7% and as segregating when the standard deviation between donors was above 5%. A statistical classification framework was developed to diagnose cytomegalovirus status using the catalog of TCR beta chain sequences. In a later analysis, TCR nucleotide sequences were compared against IMGT/GENE-DB human TR gene sequences so that V and J genes could be assigned. In a later analysis, CDR3 sequences and most-parsimonious VDJ recombination scenarios were assigned using the TCRdist pipeline. In a later analysis, every TCR beta chain was defined by the combination of its CDR3 amino acid sequence and its V-gene family, and reads without a unique V-gene family were dropped. To address suspected cross-contamination and a sequencing artifact, a later analysis removed some 620 highly shared, low-generation-probability nucleotide sequences. In a later analysis, a clonal expansion index was calculated for each public chain from normalized within-repertoire ranks of inferred template counts. In a later analysis, generation probabilities were computed with a VDJ recombination model fitted to out-of-frame rearrangements, and the resulting probabilities were checked against IGoR. A later analysis scored TCR-TCR, TCR-HLA and TCR-CMV co-occurrence with hypergeometric tests, applying a repertoire-size bias correction to TCR pairs. A later analysis estimated false discovery rates by permuting HLA or CMV assignments 20 times. In a later analysis, co-occurring TCRs were grouped with DBSCAN, and TCRdist sequence similarity was added when clustering was performed within HLA-allele-positive subsets. Co-occurrence clustering excluded repertoires with fewer than 30,000 or more than 120,000 public chains, plus five with anomalous nucleotide sharing. In TCRdb, the immuneACCESS table is reduced to in-frame sequences with V and J assigned. These tables do not hold every clone; where another copy was compared, an unresolved V gene accounts for under half, and the others remain unexplained. For V, J and clone size, that table is used; D and trimming come from the DNA. The sample table lists 150,000 to 200,000 clones, roughly 80% of them with a count of one. Together, the top ten hold 10% to 12% of the sample.

This clone was counted once. Its recognized antigen is unknown. No qualities accompany the bases; no much larger clone lies one base away. The cohort consisted of hundreds of healthy bone marrow donors. All cohort members were sampled while nominally healthy, although unrecorded immune exposures were likely present. The donor was CMV seropositive and was included in the group of around 300 seropositive cohort members. Every donor gave a peripheral blood sample, and the peripheral blood mononuclear cells from that sample were used for TCR beta sequencing. Genomic DNA extraction from the blood cell samples was performed with the Qiagen DNeasy Blood Extraction Kit. Sequencing used PBMCs. The sequence was obtained from a man between 18 and 35 years old in good health and CMV-seropositive.

Read as DNA, the sequence is TGTGCCAGCAGCCCGAAAGGAGGGACCTACAATGAGCAGTTCTTC. It translates as CASSPKGGTYNEQFF. The rearrangement joined TRBV9 to TRBJ2-1; TRBD2 might be the D gene, on 6 matching bases. From its cysteine to its phenylalanine, the CDR3 spans 15 amino acids. Only the CDR3 DNA is retained, 45 bases long and in frame from the first base. V is clipped by 4 bases and J by 2 bases, and the sequence between their germline boundaries is 13 bases long. CDR1 and CDR2 are read off the germline V gene as SGDLS and YYNGEE.